This T cell receptor (beta chain) was obtained from a study of shared clonotypes between healthy human individuals. Germline V lookup: CDR1 MNHNS, CDR2 SASEGT. J was trimmed by 4 bases and V by 6 bases; bases with no gene match: 5. The CDR3 is made up of 13 amino acids. CD8 cells regarded as naive lacked CD45RO, were positively chosen for CCR7, and omitted terminally differentiated effector memory CD45RA+ cells. In the sorted-subset replicate PCRs, 150 to 200 ng DNA, 25,000 to 30,000 T cell genomes, was used. The protocol was immunoSEQ multiplex PCR, while the TCRdb copy is restricted to in-frame clones and leaves out a portion. The sample lists approximately 2,200,000 clones, just over 90% occurring once. General observations from the study: Among the subsets, naive ones generally showed larger estimated richness than memory ones.

This clone was recorded once. Antigen: not known. Sequencing input: naive CD8+ T cells from PBMCs. The receptor's source is a young man in good health. Some clones in this sample may be carry-over from other donors' samples. V is TRBV6-1 and J is TRBJ1-2; TRBD1 agrees at 7 bases. In DNA form, the CDR3 reads TGTGCCAGCAGACATGACAGGGCCTATGGCTACACCTTC. Translation gives CASRHDRAYGYTF.